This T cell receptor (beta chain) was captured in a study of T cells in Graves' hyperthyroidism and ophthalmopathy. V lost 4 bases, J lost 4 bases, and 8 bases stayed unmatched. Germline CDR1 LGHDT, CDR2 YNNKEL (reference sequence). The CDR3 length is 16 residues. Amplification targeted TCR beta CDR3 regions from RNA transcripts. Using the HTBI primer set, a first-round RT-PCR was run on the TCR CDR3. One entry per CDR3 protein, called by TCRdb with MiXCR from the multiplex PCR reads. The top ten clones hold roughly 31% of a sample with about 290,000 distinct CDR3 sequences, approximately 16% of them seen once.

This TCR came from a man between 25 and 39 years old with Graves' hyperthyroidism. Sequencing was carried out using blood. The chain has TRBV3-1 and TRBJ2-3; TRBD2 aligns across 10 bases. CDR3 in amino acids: CASSRPSSGSSDTQYF. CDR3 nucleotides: TGTGCCAGCAGCCGCCCATCTAGCGGGAGTTCAGATACGCAGTATTTT.